A single sample is the source of the 25 T cell receptor beta chains below, sequenced in a study of identical twins. TCRdb re-analysed the 5' RACE reads in MiXCR, keeping a single row per CDR3 protein. The sample holds 500,000 to 700,000 distinct CDR3 sequences; roughly 7.1% are singletons and the top ten take 1.6%. Separately, the same data were catalogued under a study of yellow fever vaccine responses in identical twins.

What was sequenced was PBMCs. The receptors were gathered from a woman between 18 and 29 years old in good health.

The sample holds many counts of this clonotype. The chain employs TRBV12-3 or TRBV12-4 and TRBJ1-1, with 8 bases that match TRBD1. The CDR3 loop spans 14 amino acids. The V segment lost 6 bases and the J segment 3 bases; nucleotides outside the gene matches: 6. The DNA of the CDR3 is TGTGCCAGCAGCAAGGACAGGGCCTACACTGAAGCTTTCTTT. Its translation: CASSKDRAYTEAFF.

In its sample, this clonotype was seen a few times. The chain is built from TRBV20-1 and TRBJ2-7; D is uncertain. CDR1 DFQATT and CDR2 SNEGSKA come from the germline V gene (reference sequence). V dropped 3 bases and J dropped 0 bases, with 15 bases sitting between them. The length of the CDR3 is 15 residues. The CDR3: CSASVGVSSSYEQYF. In DNA, the CDR3 is TGCAGTGCTAGTGTCGGCGTCTCTAGCTCCTACGAGCAGTACTTC.

The gene calls are TRBV6-1 and TRBJ1-1, with 8 bases matching TRBD1. The CDR3 contains 17 residues. With 6 bases clipped from V and 4 bases from J, the junction kept 16 bases outside the gene matches. Germline values: CDR1 MNHNS, CDR2 SASEGT. Here the CDR3 reads CASSRAGQVGPGTEAFF. The CDR3 nucleotides read TGTGCCAGCAGCCGAGCGGGACAGGTGGGCCCGGGCACTGAAGCTTTCTTT.

This clonotype was seen ten or more times. In DNA form, the CDR3 reads TGTGCCAGCAGCTATCCAAGCGGGGCCTACAATGAGCAGTTCTTC. It yields the protein CASSYPSGAYNEQFF. The chain joins TRBV7-9 to TRBJ2-1, with 7 bases that match TRBD2. The CDR3 is made up of 15 amino acids. V lost 4 bases and J lost 2; bases outside the gene matches: 5. Per the germline V gene, CDR1 is SEHNR and CDR2 is FQNEAQ (reference sequence).

The chain is built from TRBV18 and TRBJ1-3; D uncertain. Trimming took 1 base from V and 2 from J, leaving 6 bases between them. Looked up from germline, CDR1 is KGHSH and CDR2 is LQKENI. CDR3 length: 14 residues. CDR3 coding DNA: TGTGCCAGCTCACCACAGGGAACTGGAAACACCATATATTTT. Amino acids: CASSPQGTGNTIYF.

The chain couples TRBV12-3 or TRBV12-4 to TRBJ1-1; possible D gene TRBD1, 6 bases. V lost 6 bases and J lost 4, with 21 bases in between. This CDR3 is 16 amino acids long. For the CDR3, the DNA is TGTGCCAGCAGCACAACAGGGTTTGGAGGGAGCACTGAAGCTTTCTTT. Translated: CASSTTGFGGSTEAFF.

This clonotype was seen a few times. The chain combines TRBV27 with TRBJ2-7; 9 bases align to TRBD2. Germline V gene sequence: CDR1 MNHEY, CDR2 SMNVEV (reference sequence). V trimming: 2 bases; J trimming: 4 bases; junction bases outside the gene matches: 6. The CDR3 is made up of 15 amino acids. The CDR3 spells CASSLGASGIYEQYV. CDR3 coding DNA: TGTGCCAGCAGTTTAGGGGCTAGCGGGATTTACGAGCAGTACGTC.

The rearrangement links TRBV11-2 to TRBJ1-1, with D possibly matching TRBD1 (6 bases). V was trimmed by 1 base and J by 4 bases, leaving 13 bases between them. CDR3 size: 15 residues. Germline V gene lookup returns CDR1 SGHAT and CDR2 FQNNGV. CDR3 sequence (DNA): TGTGCCAGCAGCTTAGGGCCAGGACAGATCACTGAAGCTTTCTTT. Translating it yields CASSLGPGQITEAFF.

This clonotype was counted at least ten times. V and J are TRBV29-1 and TRBJ2-3, with a possible D match to TRBD2 (5 bases). Germline loops: CDR1 SQVTM, CDR2 ANQGSEA. The V end was cut by 3 bases, the J end by 4 bases, with 14 bases between. The CDR3 runs 14 residues. The CDR3 DNA reads TGCAGCGTTGAGGGGATAGCGCCTTCAGATACGCAGTATTTT. Its translation is CSVEGIAPSDTQYF.

This clonotype came up a few times. V and J are TRBV28 and TRBJ2-3; D is ambiguous. CDR3 length equals 13 residues. The germline V gene encodes CDR1 MDHEN and CDR2 SYDVKM. V was shortened by 6 bases and J by 6 bases, with 13 bases between the two germline ends. The CDR3, as DNA: TGTGCCAGCAGGGCAGGTTTCAGGGATACGCAGTATTTT. Translating gives CASRAGFRDTQYF.

This clonotype has ten or more counts. The J gene is TRBJ2-5, the V gene TRBV5-1; a weak D match, TRBD2 (6 bases). Trimming removed 0 bases at V and 5 bases at J, with 14 bases between. CDR1 is SGHRS and CDR2 is YFSETQ in the germline V gene. The CDR3 covers 15 residues. The CDR3 region is CASSLGGIRVETQYF. The CDR3 nucleotides are TGCGCCAGCAGCTTGGGCGGGATAAGAGTGGAGACCCAGTACTTC.

V usage is TRBV7-9 and J usage is TRBJ2-7, with no clear D. From germline, CDR1 is SEHNR and CDR2 FQNEAQ (reference sequence). V dropped 2 bases and J dropped 5 bases, with 7 bases sitting between them. This CDR3 is built from 12 residues. CDR3 sequence (DNA): TGTGCCAGCAGCTTAAGGGCGAACGAGCAGTACTTC. It translates to CASSLRANEQYF.

This clonotype has only a few counts. This rearrangement joins TRBV19 to TRBJ1-5; possibly TRBD1 for D (5 bases). This CDR3 is built from 13 residues. Trimming took off 3 bases at V and 5 bases at J, with 8 bases between the two ends. Germline-derived CDR1 and CDR2 are LNHDA and SQIVND (reference sequence). CDR3 sequence reads: CASSMGGYQPQHF. CDR3 DNA: TGTGCCAGTAGTATGGGGGGATATCAGCCCCAGCATTTT.

The table lists this clonotype with a few counts. V gene TRBV7-9 combines with J gene TRBJ2-5; D not certain. CDR3 length equals 14 residues. The ends were cut back, 1 base at V and 2 bases at J, with 8 bases in the middle. In germline, CDR1 is SEHNR, CDR2 FQNEAQ (reference sequence). For the CDR3, the DNA is TGTGCCAGCAGCTTAGAAGTCATACAAGAGACCCAGTACTTC. Residues: CASSLEVIQETQYF.

This chain uses TRBV7-9 with TRBJ2-7, with 8 nucleotides matching TRBD1. Germline V gives CDR1 SEHNR, CDR2 FQNEAQ (reference sequence). V lost 5 bases, J lost 7 bases, and 10 bases stayed unmatched. This CDR3 spans 14 amino acids. CDR3 nucleotide sequence: TGTGCCAGCAGCCACACCGACAGGGGACGGGAGCAGTACTTC. It codes for CASSHTDRGREQYF.

The chain recombines TRBV6-5 with TRBJ2-5; D might be TRBD2 (6 bases). The CDR3 length is 12 residues. The germline V and J ends were trimmed by 5 bases and 4 bases, with 8 bases remaining between them. The germline V gene has CDR1 MNHEY and CDR2 SVGAGI. The CDR3 sequence is CASSEGGETQYF. In DNA form, the CDR3 reads TGTGCCAGCAGTGAGGGAGGAGAGACCCAGTACTTC.

There are a few counts of this clonotype. V gene TRBV29-1 combines with J gene TRBJ2-7; 7 bases line up with TRBD2. J gave up 2 bases and V 1 base, and 2 bases lay outside the gene matches. The CDR3 consists of 13 residues. Germline CDR1 is SQVTM and CDR2 is ANQGSEA. The CDR3 nucleotides read TGCAGCGTTGAAGGCAGCGGGACCTACGAGCAGTACTTC. Residues: CSVEGSGTYEQYF.

This clonotype came up a few times. The genes are TRBV20-1 and TRBJ2-1, with D perhaps matching TRBD1 (5 bases). The CDR3 sequence is 17 residues long. Trimming took 0 bases from V and 0 from J, leaving 15 bases between them. Germline V gene data show CDR1 as DFQATT and CDR2 as SNEGSKA (reference sequence). In DNA form, the CDR3 reads TGCAGTGCTAGAGATCGGTACAGGCACAGCTCCTACAATGAGCAGTTCTTC. Encoded protein: CSARDRYRHSSYNEQFF.

This clonotype has only a few counts. This chain links TRBV2 with TRBJ2-3; D perhaps matches TRBD2 (6 bases). The V gene lost 7 bases and the J gene lost 3 bases, with 11 bases spanning the gap. The length of the CDR3 is 13 residues. CDR1 SNHLY and CDR2 FYNNEI come from the germline V gene. Here the CDR3 DNA reads TGTGCCAGCAAACGGGAGTTGACAGATACGCAGTATTTT. Protein product: CASKRELTDTQYF.

This rearrangement joins TRBV6-2 or TRBV6-3 to TRBJ2-1; the D gene could be TRBD1 or TRBD2 (5 bases each). Trimming took off 0 bases at V and 8 bases at J, with 20 bases between the two ends. CDR1 and CDR2 (germline): MNHEY, SVGEGT. This CDR3 has 17 residues. This CDR3 reads CASSYSNRDRRYHEQFF. DNA of the CDR3: TGTGCCAGCAGTTACTCGAACCGGGACCGTCGTTATCATGAGCAGTTCTTC.

The sample holds many counts of this clonotype. The chain carries TRBV10-3 and TRBJ1-5, with D perhaps matching TRBD1 (6 bases). CDR3 length equals 15 residues. The germline V and J ends were trimmed by 3 bases and 5 bases, with 14 bases remaining between them. Germline CDR1 reads ENHRY; CDR2 reads SYGVKD. The CDR3 sequence: CAISERTAEYQPQHF. The CDR3 nucleotides read TGTGCCATCAGTGAACGGACAGCCGAATATCAGCCCCAGCATTTT.

There are many counts of this clonotype. The chain uses TRBV3-1 and TRBJ2-1; 9 nucleotides match TRBD1. The CDR3 covers 15 residues. With 1 base clipped from V and 15 bases from J, the junction kept 13 bases outside the gene matches. Germline lookup yields CDR1 LGHDT and CDR2 YNNKEL (reference sequence). DNA of the CDR3: TGTGCCAGCAGCCAAGGACCGGGACAGGGCCGGATGACGTTCTTC. It specifies CASSQGPGQGRMTFF.

This clonotype was observed at least ten times. The chain employs TRBV24-1 and TRBJ2-3; TRBD1 matches 7 bases. Germline V gene sequence: CDR1 KGHDR, CDR2 SFDVKD. After removal of 5 bases from V and 8 bases from J, the junction contained 15 bases not matched to a gene. The CDR3 is made up of 16 amino acids. CDR3 sequence (DNA): TGTGCCACCAGTGGTGGTGTTGGGAGAGGGGGCGTTACGCAGTATTTT. It yields the protein CATSGGVGRGGVTQYF.

This clonotype turned up a few times. V is TRBV5-1 and J is TRBJ2-5; TRBD1 might be the D (6 bases). Germline V CDR1 and CDR2: SGHRS, YFSETQ. This CDR3 spans 13 amino acids. V was cut by 7 bases and J by 4 bases, with 14 bases left in between. CDR3 loop: CASSDSLRETQYF. The CDR3 nucleotides are TGCGCCAGCTCGGACAGTTTAAGAGAGACCCAGTACTTC.

This clonotype was seen a few times. This chain links TRBV5-4 with TRBJ2-3; 14 bases line up with TRBD2. Germline V CDR1 and CDR2: SGHNT, YYREEE (reference sequence). After removal of 3 bases from V and 2 bases from J, the junction contained 20 bases not matched to a gene. The length of the CDR3 is 22 residues. CDR3 sequence reads: CASSCGLAGGLPHLFHTDTQYF. CDR3 in DNA: TGTGCCAGCAGCTGTGGACTAGCGGGAGGCTTACCTCATTTATTTCACACAGATACGCAGTATTTT.